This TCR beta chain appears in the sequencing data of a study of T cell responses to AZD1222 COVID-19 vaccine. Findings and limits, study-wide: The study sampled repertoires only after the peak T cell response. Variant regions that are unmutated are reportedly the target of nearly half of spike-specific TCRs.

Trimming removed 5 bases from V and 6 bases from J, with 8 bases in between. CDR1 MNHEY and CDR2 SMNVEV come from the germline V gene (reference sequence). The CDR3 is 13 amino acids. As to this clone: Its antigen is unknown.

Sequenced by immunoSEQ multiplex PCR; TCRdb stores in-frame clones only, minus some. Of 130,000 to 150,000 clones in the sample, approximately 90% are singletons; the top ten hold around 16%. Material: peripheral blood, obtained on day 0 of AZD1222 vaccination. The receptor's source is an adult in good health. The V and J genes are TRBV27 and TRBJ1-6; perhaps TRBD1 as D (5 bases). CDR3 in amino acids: CASSQRGNSPLHF. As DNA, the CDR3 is TGTGCCAGCAGTCAAAGGGGTAATTCACCCCTCCACTTT.